This T cell receptor (beta chain) emerged from a study of long-term antiretroviral therapy in people with HIV. The V gene's germline CDR1 is KGHSH and CDR2 LQKENI. J was trimmed by 5 bases and V by 4 bases; bases with no gene match: 7. CDR3 length: 15 amino acids. immunoSEQ v3.0 was run at survey level. Per-sample targets for sequencing were about 35,000-55,000 T-cell genomes. The protocol was immunoSEQ multiplex PCR, while the TCRdb copy is restricted to in-frame clones and leaves out a portion. The table lists 9,000 to 15,000 clones, about 73% of them singletons, with about 14% in the top ten. In the case of this clone: The antigen remains unidentified.

Study results and limitations: Pre-ART-expanded clones dominated the repertoire at all time points.

Sampling of each donor yielded at least one pre-ART PBMC sample and at least two post-ART PBMC samples. Samples held 1-10 million cryopreserved PBMC before DNA extraction. The specimen was unsorted PBMCs, collected almost 3.2 years before starting antiretroviral therapy. This TCR was recovered from a man aged 35 to 55 with HIV. V gene TRBV18 combines with J gene TRBJ1-4; TRBD1 agrees at 7 bases. The CDR3 region has the DNA TGTGCCAGCTCACTTTACCGGGACAGAAATGAAAAACTGTTTTTT. This sequence encodes CASSLYRDRNEKLFF. Based on the CDR3 plus reference TRBV18 and TRBJ1-4, the full variable domain is NAGVMQNPRHLVRRRGQEARLRCSPMKGHSHVYWYRQLPEEGLKFMVYLQKENIIDESGMPKERFSAEFPKEGPSILRIQQVVRGDSAAYFCASSLYRDRNEKLFFGSGTQLSVL.